This T cell receptor (beta chain) derives from a study of shared clonotypes between healthy human individuals. There are 14 residues in the CDR3. Germline lookup yields CDR1 SGHDT and CDR2 YYEEEE. The germline V and J ends were trimmed by 6 bases and 0 bases, with 11 bases remaining between them. Libraries were prepared by immunoSEQ multiplex PCR; TCRdb keeps only in-frame clonotypes and omits some of them. The sample has roughly 2.1 million clones; 93% are singletons. As defined, naive CD8 cells were CD45RO-negative and positively selected for CCR7, with terminally differentiated effector memory CD45RA+ cells excluded.

The chain links TRBV5-6 to TRBJ2-3, with D unclear. This TCR came from a man between 18 and 29 years old in good health. Some clones in this sample may be carry-over from other donors' samples. Sequenced input: naive CD8+ T cells from PBMCs. In DNA, the CDR3 is TGTGCCAGCACCCCGGAGCAGAGCACAGATACGCAGTATTTT. This encodes CASTPEQSTDTQYF.